The 11 T cell receptor beta chains listed next were all sequenced from one sample in a study of Graves' ophthalmopathy and Graves' hyperthyroidism. RNA transcripts served as template for amplifying TCR beta CDR3 sequences. Second-round multiplex PCR came after a first-round RT-PCR that employed HTBI primers. TCRdb recomputed calls from the multiplex PCR reads with MiXCR, one row per CDR3 protein. Of about 400,000 distinct CDR3 sequences in the sample, approximately 20% were seen once. Sequencing was done on a sample of peripheral blood. The receptors were gathered from a woman aged 18-35 years with Graves' ophthalmopathy.

This clonotype was detected ten times or more. The rearrangement uses TRBV6-5 and TRBJ2-5, with TRBD2 identical over 9 bases. With 4 bases clipped from V and 1 base from J, the junction kept 1 base outside the gene matches. This CDR3 spans 14 amino acids. Germline assignment: CDR1 MNHEY and CDR2 SVGAGI. The CDR3 is CASSLAGAQETQYF. The CDR3 DNA sequence: TGTGCCAGCAGTTTAGCGGGAGCCCAAGAGACCCAGTACTTC.

This chain joins TRBV3-1 and TRBJ2-1, with 8 bases matching TRBD2. The germline V gene has CDR1 LGHDT and CDR2 YNNKEL (reference sequence). CDR3 length: 16 residues. Trimming took 3 bases from V and 7 from J; bases not matched to a gene: 11. This chain's CDR3 is CASSHLRLAGPNEQFF. In DNA form, the CDR3 reads TGTGCCAGCAGCCATCTACGGCTAGCGGGTCCAAATGAGCAGTTCTTC.

At least ten counts were recorded for this clonotype. V and J are TRBV30 and TRBJ1-1; 11 bases match TRBD1. The J segment lost 4 bases and the V segment lost 1 base, leaving 5 bases of the junction unmatched. CDR1 and CDR2 (germline): GTSNPN, SVGIG (reference sequence). This CDR3 is built from 15 residues. The CDR3 DNA reads as TGTGCCTGGAGTGCCGGGACAGGGGGAGTCACTGAAGCTTTCTTT. Its translation: CAWSAGTGGVTEAFF.

The table lists this clonotype with many counts. This chain joins TRBV2 and TRBJ2-7; a possible D gene is TRBD2 (6 bases). From germline, CDR1 is SNHLY and CDR2 FYNNEI. V lost 7 bases, J lost 6 bases, and 10 bases lay in between. This CDR3 contains 11 residues. The CDR3 nucleotides read TGTGCCAGCACCTACGGGGGCGAGCAGTACTTC. It codes for CASTYGGEQYF.

This clonotype has ten or more counts. The chain uses TRBV12-3 or TRBV12-4 and TRBJ2-6; 11 nucleotides match TRBD1. The CDR3 runs to 17 residues. The V segment lost 6 bases and the J segment 1 base; nucleotides outside the gene matches: 5. In DNA form, the CDR3 reads TGTGCCAGCAGGGAGGACAGGGGGCGTTCTGGGGCCAACGTCCTGACTTTC. Encoded protein: CASREDRGRSGANVLTF.

Ten or more counts support this clonotype. CDR3 nucleotide sequence: TGTGCCAGCAGCGATGACAGGGGCTCGGCCAAAAACATTCAGTACTTC. Protein sequence: CASSDDRGSAKNIQYF. The V call is TRBV9, the J call TRBJ2-4; 8 bases are a match to TRBD1. Germline V gives CDR1 SGDLS, CDR2 YYNGEE. V lost 3 bases, J lost 1 base, and 6 bases stayed unmatched. The CDR3 loop spans 16 amino acids. Full variable domain (remainder filled in from reference TRBV9 and TRBJ2-4): DSGVTQTPKHLITATGQRVTLRCSPRSGDLSVYWYQQSLDQGLQFLIQYYNGEERAKGNILERFSAQQFPDLHSELNLSSLELGDSALYFCASSDDRGSAKNIQYFGAGTRLSVL.

The rearrangement uses TRBV16 and TRBJ2-7; 7 positions match TRBD1. Germline CDR1 is KGHSY and CDR2 is FQNENV. The CDR3 contains 14 residues. Germline trimming cut 1 base from V and 3 bases from J; bases unmatched to any gene: 3. The CDR3 protein is CASSQWDRRYEQYF. In DNA, the CDR3 is TGTGCCAGCAGCCAATGGGACAGACGCTACGAGCAGTACTTC.

There are many counts of this clonotype. The CDR3 end shows no conserved phenylalanine or tryptophan, and so a read error is likely. This chain links TRBV30 with TRBJ1-5; D remains unclear. Germline CDR1 and CDR2: GTSNPN and SVGIG (reference sequence). CDR3 length: 12 residues. Trimming left V 1 base short and J 1 base short, with 2 bases between. The CDR3 loop is CAWSGSNQPQHL. CDR3 in DNA: TGTGCCTGGAGTGGGAGCAATCAGCCCCAGCATCTT.

CDR3 nucleotide sequence: TGTGCCAGCAGCACCGGGACCCAGGGCGAGCAGTACTTC. Its protein is CASSTGTQGEQYF. This rearrangement joins TRBV6-1 to TRBJ2-7; D is perhaps TRBD1 or TRBD2 (5 bases each). Germline assignment: CDR1 MNHNS and CDR2 SASEGT. The ends were cut back, 6 bases at V and 6 bases at J, with 15 bases in the middle. This CDR3 has 13 amino acids.

In its sample, this clonotype was seen many times. The chain is built from TRBV3-1 and TRBJ1-1, with D hard to call. CDR1 is LGHDT and CDR2 is YNNKEL in the germline V gene (reference sequence). This CDR3 comprises 15 residues. V was cut by 1 base and J by 2 bases, with 11 bases left in between. The CDR3 reads CASSQGSHPNTEAFF. Here the CDR3 DNA reads TGTGCCAGCAGCCAAGGATCACATCCAAACACTGAAGCTTTCTTT.

CDR3 sequence reads: CASSLWGGREQYF. Here the CDR3 DNA reads TGTGCCAGCAGTTTATGGGGCGGGAGAGAGCAGTACTTC. The rearrangement joins TRBV27 to TRBJ2-7; 7 positions match TRBD2. This CDR3 is 13 amino acids long. V trimming: 1 base; J trimming: 7 bases; junction bases outside the gene matches: 4. Germline assignment: CDR1 MNHEY and CDR2 SMNVEV (reference sequence).